A selection of T cell receptor beta chains follows, all from one sample in a study of T cell responses to AZD1222 COVID-19 vaccine. The repertoire was sequenced with immunoSEQ multiplex PCR; TCRdb's copy has only in-frame clones and lacks some. Here the sample spans 75,000 to 90,000 clones, roughly 84% being singletons. This material consisted of peripheral blood, taken on day 0 of AZD1222 vaccination. The receptors come from an adult in good health. CDR3s include the opening cysteine and the closing phenylalanine or tryptophan. Fields, in order: J gene, D gene, V gene, clone size, CDR3 DNA, CDR3 protein. A D gene is named only where the DNA matches it firmly. Some rows have no size entry. The others give once, few or many, or a class for an expanded clone.

>TRBJ1-2|TRBD1|TRBV4-3|NA
TGCGCCAGCAGCCCGGATGGGACAGGGGGCTCAGGGTATGGCTACACCTTC
CASSPDGTGGSGYGYTF
>TRBJ1-5|NA|TRBV27|NA
TGTGCCAGCAGGCCCTATCGGGGCCTGGGCAATCAGCCCCAGCATTTT
CASRPYRGLGNQPQHF
>TRBJ2-2|TRBD2|TRBV18|NA
TGTGCCAGCTCAACGAGCGGGGCACCTCCCACGAACACCGGGGAGCTGTTTTTT
CASSTSGAPPTNTGELFF
>TRBJ2-3|NA|TRBV7-9|NA
TGTGCCAGCAGAAAAGGGGTGATCACAGATACGCAGTATTTT
CASRKGVITDTQYF
>TRBJ1-2|TRBD1|TRBV6-5|NA
TGTGCCAGCAGTTCCGGGACAGGGGGCGCCGACTATGGCTACACCTTC
CASSSGTGGADYGYTF
>TRBJ1-6|NA|TRBV11-2|once
TGTGCCAGCAGCGCAAGGGGGTACGATTATAATTCACCCCTCCACTTT
CASSARGYDYNSPLHF
>TRBJ1-1|NA|TRBV6-5|NA
TGTGCCAGCAGGACCGGGCTAAACACTGAAGCTTTCTTT
CASRTGLNTEAFF
>TRBJ1-6|NA|TRBV28|NA
TGTGCCAGCAGACCGGGACTGGGGGGCACCCTCCACTTT
CASRPGLGGTLHF
>TRBJ2-7|TRBD1|TRBV7-6|NA
TGTGCCAGCAGCTCCCGGGACAGGTTCTACGAGCAGTACTTC
CASSSRDRFYEQYF
>TRBJ1-2|TRBD1|TRBV19|NA
TGTGCCAGTAGTCCGACAGGGGGCTATGGCTACACCTTC
CASSPTGGYGYTF
>TRBJ2-7|NA|TRBV14|NA
TGTGCCAGCAGCCAATGGGACACCTACGAGCAGTACTTC
CASSQWDTYEQYF
>TRBJ1-1|TRBD1|TRBV11-1|NA
TGTGCCAGCAGACCGACAGGGGTCTTTGAAGCTTTCTTT
CASRPTGVFEAFF
>TRBJ2-7|TRBD1|TRBV15|few
TGTGCCACCAGCAGGGACAGGGGAGTCTACGAGCAGTACTTC
CATSRDRGVYEQYF
>TRBJ1-1|NA|TRBV9|NA
TGTGCCAGCAGCGTAGAGGCACGGAACACTGAAGCTTTCTTT
CASSVEARNTEAFF
>TRBJ1-4|NA|TRBV5-6|NA
TGTGCCAGCAGCTTAGCGGGTACTAATGAAAAACTGTTTTTT
CASSLAGTNEKLFF
>TRBJ1-2|NA|TRBV7-9|NA
TGTGCCAGCAGCTTAGAAGAAAACTATGGCTACACCTTC
CASSLEENYGYTF
>TRBJ1-1|NA|TRBV7-3|NA
TGTGCCAGCAGCTTAGGGGGAAGAAACACTGAAGCTTTCTTT
CASSLGGRNTEAFF
>TRBJ2-7|NA|TRBV3-1/TRBV3-2|NA
TGTGCCAGCAGCCAGACAGACGAGGGAGAGCAGTACTTC
CASSQTDEGEQYF
>TRBJ2-3|NA|TRBV6-2/TRBV6-3|NA
TGTGCCAGCAGTTACTGGGCAGGGCTTGGTACAGATACGCAGTATTTT
CASSYWAGLGTDTQYF
>TRBJ1-5|NA|TRBV19|NA
TGTGCCAGTAGTATAGCTAATCAGCCCCAGCATTTT
CASSIANQPQHF
>TRBJ1-1|NA|TRBV12-3/TRBV12-4|NA
TGTGCCAGCAGTTTCCCGGAGACTGAAGCTTTCTTT
CASSFPETEAFF
>TRBJ2-1|NA|TRBV24-1|NA
TGTGCCACCAGTGATTTAGACGATGGTGAGCAGTTCTTC
CATSDLDDGEQFF
>TRBJ2-3|TRBD2|TRBV19|NA
TGTGCCAGTAGTATAGGTAGCGGGGGGGCCACAGATACGCAGTATTTT
CASSIGSGGATDTQYF
>TRBJ1-1|NA|TRBV11-2|NA
TGTGCCAGCAGCCCCACTGGGAGGGTAAGGAACACTGAAGCTTTCTTT
CASSPTGRVRNTEAFF
>TRBJ1-5|NA|TRBV6-5|few
TGTGCCAGCAGTTACGTTGGAGGGGGTAATCAGCCCCAGCATTTT
CASSYVGGGNQPQHF
>TRBJ2-7|TRBD1|TRBV19|NA
TGTGCCAGTAGTAACAGGGGTTGGTCCTACGAGCAGTACTTC
CASSNRGWSYEQYF
>TRBJ2-2|NA|TRBV5-1|NA
TGCGCCAGCAGCCTAGAGCTCGGGGAGCTGTTTTTT
CASSLELGELFF
>TRBJ1-4|NA|TRBV14|NA
TGTGCCAGCAGCCAAGATAATGACAGCGGATCTTCTAATGAAAAACTGTTTTTT
CASSQDNDSGSSNEKLFF
>TRBJ1-5|NA|TRBV15|NA
TGTGCCACCAGCAGAGATGGCGCCCCGGGGCAGCCCCAGCATTTT
CATSRDGAPGQPQHF
>TRBJ1-2|NA|TRBV18|NA
TGTGCCAGCTCACCACAGGGCGACTATGGCTACACCTTC
CASSPQGDYGYTF
>TRBJ1-2|NA|TRBV13|NA
TGTGCCAGCAGCCCAGGGAGGGGGGACTGGGGCTACACCTTC
CASSPGRGDWGYTF
>TRBJ1-5|NA|TRBV19|NA
TGTGCCAGTAGTAGCCTCTCGGGGTCTGGCCAGCCCCAGCATTTT
CASSSLSGSGQPQHF
>TRBJ2-3|NA|TRBV5-4|once
TGTGCCAGCAGCTTATCGGGGGACCGGAGAGATACGCAGTATTTT
CASSLSGDRRDTQYF
>TRBJ2-7|TRBD1|TRBV5-4|NA
TGTGCCAGCAGCTTATTATTGGGGACAGGGGGCTACGAGCAGTACTTC
CASSLLLGTGGYEQYF
>TRBJ2-3|TRBD2|TRBV6-5|NA
TGTGCCAGCATGACTAGCGGGGGGGTCACAGATACGCAGTATTTT
CASMTSGGVTDTQYF
>TRBJ1-6|TRBD1|TRBV5-4|NA
TGTGCCAGCAGACCCCGGGACAGTAATTCACCCCTCCACTTT
CASRPRDSNSPLHF
>TRBJ2-5|TRBD1|TRBV5-1|NA
TGCGCCAGCAGCGAAAACAGGGGAGAGACCCAGTACTTC
CASSENRGETQYF
>TRBJ2-7|NA|TRBV7-9|NA
TGTGCCAGCAGCTTAGGTACCCAGTACGAGCAGTACTTC
CASSLGTQYEQYF
>TRBJ1-1|NA|TRBV7-9|NA
TGTGCCAGCAGCTCCTCGGTTTGGTCACGGGAGAACACTGAAGCTTTCTTT
CASSSSVWSRENTEAFF
>TRBJ2-7|TRBD2|TRBV6-5|NA
TGTGCCAGCAGTCCTAGGACTAGCGGGTCCGCCGAGCAGTACTTC
CASSPRTSGSAEQYF